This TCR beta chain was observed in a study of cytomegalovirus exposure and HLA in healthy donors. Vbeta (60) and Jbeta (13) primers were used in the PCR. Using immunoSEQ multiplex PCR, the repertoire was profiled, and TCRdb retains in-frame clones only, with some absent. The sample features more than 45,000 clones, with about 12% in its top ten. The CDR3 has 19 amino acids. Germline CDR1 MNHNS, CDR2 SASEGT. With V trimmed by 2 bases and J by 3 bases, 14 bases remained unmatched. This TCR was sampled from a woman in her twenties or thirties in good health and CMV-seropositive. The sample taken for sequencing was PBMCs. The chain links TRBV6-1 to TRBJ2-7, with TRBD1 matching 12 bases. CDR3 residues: CASSEPGTGGARGFYEQYF. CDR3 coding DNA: TGTGCCAGCAGTGAACCCGGGACAGGGGGCGCCCGGGGCTTCTACGAGCAGTACTTC.